The T cell receptor (beta chain) under discussion was sequenced for a study of patients and donors after allogeneic stem cell transplantation. The germline V gene encodes CDR1 PRHDT and CDR2 FYEKMQ (reference sequence). The CDR3 covers 15 residues. The V and J ends lost 3 bases and 0 bases respectively, with 12 bases between them. Each CDR3 protein gets one entry after TCRdb re-called the RT-PCR reads with MiXCR. This sample has tens of thousands of distinct CDR3 sequences; about 37% occur once, and the top ten carry approximately 82%. The receptor was derived from a human donor who was either an allogeneic HSCT recipient or a stem cell or donor lymphocyte infusion donor (not recorded which). It is not recorded whose cells these are; they may come from a transplant donor. The sequenced material came from blood, either unsorted or a sorted T cell fraction (not recorded which). The chain combines TRBV13 with TRBJ2-7; D may be TRBD1 or TRBD2 (5 bases each). The CDR3 DNA reads as TGTGCCAGCAGCTTGGGGGATAGCTTCTCCTACGAGCAGTACTTC. Translating gives CASSLGDSFSYEQYF.